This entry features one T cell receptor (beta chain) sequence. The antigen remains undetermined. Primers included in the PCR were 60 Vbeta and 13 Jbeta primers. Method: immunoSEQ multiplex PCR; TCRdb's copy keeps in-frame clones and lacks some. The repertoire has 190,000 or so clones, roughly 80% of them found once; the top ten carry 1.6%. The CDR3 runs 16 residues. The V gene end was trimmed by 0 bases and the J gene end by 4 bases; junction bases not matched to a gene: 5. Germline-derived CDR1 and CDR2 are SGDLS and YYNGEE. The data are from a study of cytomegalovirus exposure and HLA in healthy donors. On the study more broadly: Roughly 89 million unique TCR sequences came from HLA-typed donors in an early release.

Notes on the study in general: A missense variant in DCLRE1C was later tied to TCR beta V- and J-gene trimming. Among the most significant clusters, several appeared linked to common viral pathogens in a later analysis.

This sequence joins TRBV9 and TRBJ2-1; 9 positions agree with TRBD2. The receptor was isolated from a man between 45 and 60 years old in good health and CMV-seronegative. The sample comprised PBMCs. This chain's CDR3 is CASSVASRGGYNEQFF. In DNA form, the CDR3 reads TGTGCCAGCAGCGTAGCTTCGCGGGGGGGATACAATGAGCAGTTCTTC.